A single sample is the source of the 29 T cell receptor beta chains below, sequenced in a study of shared clonotypes between healthy human individuals. Naive CD8 cells, CD45RO-negative and positively selected for CCR7, excluded terminally differentiated effector memory CD45RA+ cells. Measured with immunoSEQ multiplex PCR; TCRdb has only the in-frame clones, and not every one. Of roughly 2,000,000 clones listed, about 95% are singletons. Material: naive CD8+ T cells sorted from blood. The source of these receptors is a man between 18 and 29 years old in good health.

To note about this clone: An end of the junction does not agree with germline; a read error may underlie this. The chain couples TRBV7-7 to TRBJ1-3; D gene unclear. Germline assignment: CDR1 SSHAT and CDR2 FNYEAQ (reference sequence). CDR3 size: 15 residues. CDR3 nucleotides: TGTGCTAGCAGCTTAGCGCTCGGGGCTGGAAACACCATATATTTT. It translates to CASSLALGAGNTIYF.

The chain is built from TRBV4-3 and TRBJ2-7, with 7 bases lining up with TRBD2. The CDR3 sequence is 16 residues long. Germline trimming cut 0 bases from V and 0 bases from J; bases unmatched to any gene: 5. From germline, CDR1 is LGHNA and CDR2 YSLEER. Here the CDR3 DNA reads TGCGCCAGCAGCCAAGATGAGGCGGGAGCCTCCTACGAGCAGTACTTC. The encoded protein is CASSQDEAGASYEQYF.

V usage is TRBV9 and J usage is TRBJ2-7; no reliable D call. V shed 2 bases and J shed 2 bases, with 11 bases lying between them. Germline CDR1 SGDLS, CDR2 YYNGEE. CDR3 length: 14 amino acids. The CDR3 reads CASSVGAPTYEQYF. CDR3 DNA: TGTGCCAGCAGCGTTGGTGCCCCCACCTACGAGCAGTACTTC.

This clone was counted a single time. The chain is built from TRBV7-8 and TRBJ2-3; 7 bases are a match to TRBD2. V dropped 5 bases and J dropped 5; count of bases not matched to a gene: 4. Germline CDR1 is SGHVS and CDR2 is FQNEAQ. The CDR3 has 13 amino acids. CDR3 bases: TGTGCCAGCAGCCAAGGGACTATAGATACGCAGTATTTT. It codes for CASSQGTIDTQYF.

The table lists this clone with a count of one. The chain joins TRBV27 to TRBJ1-2; unclear D gene. Germline CDR1 and CDR2: MNHEY and SMNVEV (reference sequence). Trimming left V 1 base short and J 2 bases short, with 11 bases between. This CDR3 is 15 amino acids long. CDR3 sequence reads: CASSLLGRENYGYTF. DNA for the CDR3: TGTGCCAGCAGTTTATTAGGGCGGGAGAACTATGGCTACACCTTC.

The rearrangement joins TRBV6-4 to TRBJ1-2; TRBD1 aligns across 7 bases. The CDR3 is 17 amino acids. Germline V lookup: CDR1 MRHNA, CDR2 SNTAGT. After removal of 3 bases from V and 3 bases from J, the junction contained 13 bases not matched to a gene. The CDR3: CASSEWGLGGNYYGYTF. Here the CDR3 DNA reads TGTGCCAGCAGTGAGTGGGGGTTAGGGGGCAACTACTATGGCTACACCTTC.

This chain joins TRBV12-5 and TRBJ2-7; D call uncertain. Per germline, CDR1 LGHNT and CDR2 FRNRAP. CDR3 length: 13 amino acids. V dropped 1 base and J dropped 7 bases, with 11 bases sitting between them. The CDR3 sequence: CASGLDLRLEQYF. The CDR3 coding sequence is TGTGCTAGTGGTTTGGATTTACGATTGGAGCAGTACTTC.

Here the CDR3 reads CASSQIVTPLGGNTEAFF. The CDR3 region has the DNA TGTGCCAGCAGCCAAATAGTAACACCCCTAGGGGGGAACACTGAAGCTTTCTTT. The V call is TRBV7-9, the J call TRBJ1-1; D might be TRBD1 (6 bases). Germline V gene data show CDR1 as SEHNR and CDR2 as FQNEAQ (reference sequence). The CDR3 has 18 residues. V dropped 5 bases and J dropped 1 base, with 23 bases sitting between them.

This chain links TRBV28 with TRBJ2-1; 8 nucleotides align to TRBD2. The CDR3 runs 15 residues. Germline V gene lookup returns CDR1 MDHEN and CDR2 SYDVKM. The trim removed 5 bases at V and 3 bases at J, leaving 6 bases unmatched. The CDR3 protein is CASSLLAGIYNEQFF. The CDR3 nucleotides read TGTGCCAGCAGTCTATTAGCGGGGATCTACAATGAGCAGTTCTTC. Using reference TRBV28 and TRBJ2-1 for the parts outside the CDR3, the full variable domain is DVKVTQSSRYLVKRTGEKVFLECVQDMDHENMFWYRQDPGLGLRLIYFSYDVKMKEKGDIPEGYSVSREKKERFSLILESASTNQTSMYLCASSLLAGIYNEQFFGPGTRLTVL.

J is TRBJ2-1 and V is TRBV6-5, with 9 bases matching TRBD2. The CDR3 has 15 residues. V lost 6 bases, J lost 8 bases, and 11 bases stayed unmatched. Germline values: CDR1 MNHEY, CDR2 SVGAGI. CDR3 region: CASSQRGLAGDEQFF. In DNA, the CDR3 is TGTGCCAGCAGCCAACGGGGACTAGCTGGCGATGAGCAGTTCTTC.

The genes are TRBV9 and TRBJ1-2, with TRBD1 as a possible D gene (5 bases). The CDR3 consists of 13 residues. The germline gives CDR1 SGDLS, CDR2 YYNGEE. The V end was cut by 3 bases, the J end by 5 bases, with 11 bases between. Written as DNA, the CDR3 is TGTGCCAGCAGCGCGGGGACGGAATATGGCTACACCTTC. This encodes CASSAGTEYGYTF.

The genes are TRBV15 and TRBJ1-4; TRBD1 is a possible D gene (5 bases). The germline V and J ends were trimmed by 5 bases and 3 bases, with 10 bases remaining between them. Per the germline V gene, CDR1 is LNHNV and CDR2 is YYDKDF (reference sequence). This CDR3 has 14 residues. Here the CDR3 reads CATSPGFSNEKLFF. For the CDR3, the DNA is TGTGCCACCAGCCCAGGGTTCTCTAATGAAAAACTGTTTTTT. The full variable domain, in which reference TRBV15 and TRBJ1-4 provide the parts outside the CDR3, is DAMVIQNPRYQVTQFGKPVTLSCSQTLNHNVMYWYQQKSSQAPKLLFHYYDKDFNNEADTPDNFQSRRPNTSFCFLDIRSPGLGDTAMYLCATSPGFSNEKLFFGSGTQLSVL.

The chain has TRBV6-5 and TRBJ2-7; tentative D call: TRBD2 (5 bases). Germline assignment: CDR1 MNHEY and CDR2 SVGAGI. The ends were cut back, 0 bases at V and 6 bases at J, with 18 bases in the middle. The CDR3 length is 16 residues. The CDR3 DNA reads TGTGCCAGCAGTTACTCCGCCAGATCCCTAGCCCTCGAGCAGTACTTC. Translating gives CASSYSARSLALEQYF.

This chain uses TRBV6-5 with TRBJ2-6; the D gene could be TRBD1 or TRBD2 (5 bases each). Per germline, CDR1 MNHEY and CDR2 SVGAGI. The CDR3 runs to 15 residues. V lost 6 bases and J lost 0, with 9 bases in between. CDR3 in amino acids: CASRGVGSGANVLTF. CDR3 bases: TGTGCCAGCAGGGGGGTAGGCTCTGGGGCCAACGTCCTGACTTTC.

This chain joins TRBV28 and TRBJ1-2; the D is unclear. The CDR3 consists of 14 residues. Germline values: CDR1 MDHEN, CDR2 SYDVKM. Between the trimmed V and J ends, which lost 7 bases and 2 bases, there was a span of 14 bases. The CDR3 region has the DNA TGTGCCAGCAAACTGATAGGGTCAAACTATGGCTACACCTTC. Its protein is CASKLIGSNYGYTF.

The chain joins TRBV7-9 to TRBJ2-1; 7 bases match TRBD1. CDR3 length: 13 residues. V shed 4 bases and J 9 bases; nucleotides not matched to a gene: 6. In germline, CDR1 is SEHNR, CDR2 FQNEAQ (reference sequence). The CDR3 DNA sequence: TGTGCCAGCAGCTCCGTCGGACAGGTTGAGCAGTTCTTC. It yields the protein CASSSVGQVEQFF.

This chain joins TRBV10-3 and TRBJ2-3, with D perhaps TRBD2 (6 bases). This CDR3 region has 13 residues. Germline assignment: CDR1 ENHRY and CDR2 SYGVKD. Trimming pared 7 bases from V and 6 bases from J, leaving 14 bases between. This CDR3 is CAINIRERDTQYF. In DNA form, the CDR3 reads TGTGCCATCAATATTCGGGAGAGGGATACGCAGTATTTT.

This clone has a handful of counts. At one of its ends the junction is not consistent with the germline gene, which may arise from a read error. CDR3 sequence reads: CASSQDHIGLHPDF. Written as DNA, the CDR3 is TGTGCCAGCAGCCAAGATCACATTGGCCTCCACCCGGATTTT. This chain joins TRBV4-2 and TRBJ1-3; no clear D gene. The length of the CDR3 is 14 residues. The germline CDR1 and CDR2 sequences are LGHNA and YNFKEQ.

This rearrangement joins TRBV5-4 to TRBJ2-7; D could derive from TRBD1 or TRBD2 (5 bases each). CDR1 SGHNT and CDR2 YYREEE come from the germline V gene (reference sequence). Deletions cut 4 bases from V and 2 bases from J, with 13 bases between. The CDR3 runs 14 residues. CDR3 nucleotides: TGTGCCAGCAGCACCCGGGACGGGCCCTACGAGCAGTACTTC. This codes for CASSTRDGPYEQYF.

This clone was detected a few times. J is TRBJ1-1 and V is TRBV9; TRBD1 agrees at 7 bases. There are 15 residues in the CDR3. The ends lost 3 bases at V and 1 base at J; junction bases unmatched: 6. Germline V CDR1 and CDR2: SGDLS, YYNGEE. CDR3 amino acids: CASSEWDSRNTEAFF. The CDR3 nucleotides read TGTGCCAGCAGCGAGTGGGACAGTAGGAACACTGAAGCTTTCTTT.

The chain links TRBV28 to TRBJ2-1, with D tentatively TRBD2 (5 bases). The CDR3 totals 16 residues. Trimming took 5 bases from V and 7 from J, leaving 21 bases between them. Germline CDR1 and CDR2: MDHEN and SYDVKM. The CDR3 spells CASSLAQTPPFNEQFF. The DNA for the CDR3 is TGTGCCAGCAGTCTAGCTCAGACCCCCCCCTTTAATGAGCAGTTCTTC.

This chain links TRBV28 with TRBJ1-6; D is ambiguous. The germline V gene has CDR1 MDHEN and CDR2 SYDVKM. The CDR3 covers 15 residues. V was clipped by 2 bases and J by 7 bases, with 12 bases between them. CDR3 sequence: CASSLGEQLNSPLHF. The CDR3 DNA is TGTGCCAGCAGTTTAGGAGAACAGCTGAATTCACCCCTCCACTTT.

The V call is TRBV27, the J call TRBJ2-7; 8 bases match TRBD2. The germline V gene encodes CDR1 MNHEY and CDR2 SMNVEV (reference sequence). The CDR3 has 14 residues. V trimming: 3 bases; J trimming: 4 bases; junction bases outside the gene matches: 5. The CDR3 DNA reads TGTGCCAGCAGTTTCGGGACTAGTATTTACGAGCAGTACTTC. This sequence encodes CASSFGTSIYEQYF.

For this clone: The same CDR3 can be traced to other DNA sequences in this sample. The gene calls are TRBV5-6 and TRBJ2-7; 10 bases map to TRBD1. CDR1 and CDR2 from the germline V gene are SGHDT and YYEEEE. After removal of 0 bases from V and 3 bases from J, the junction contained 0 bases not matched to a gene. The CDR3 consists of 14 residues. The CDR3 loop reads CASSLGTGGYEQYF. CDR3 DNA: TGTGCCAGCAGCTTGGGGACAGGGGGCTACGAGCAGTACTTC.

The chain combines TRBV13 with TRBJ2-5; D is possibly TRBD1 (6 bases). The germline CDR1 and CDR2 sequences are PRHDT and FYEKMQ (reference sequence). V lost 5 bases and J lost 1, with 14 bases in between. The length of the CDR3 is 15 residues. CDR3 amino acids: CASSQQRDIQETQYF. CDR3 DNA sequence: TGTGCCAGCAGCCAACAAAGGGACATCCAAGAGACCCAGTACTTC. The full variable domain, its missing parts supplied by reference TRBV13 and TRBJ2-5, is AAGVIQSPRHLIKEKRETATLKCYPIPRHDTVYWYQQGPGQDPQFLISFYEKMQSDKGSIPDRFSAQQFSDYHSELNMSSLELGDSALYFCASSQQRDIQETQYFGPGTRLLVL.

To note about this clone: Within the sample, other DNA sequences also encode this same CDR3. V usage is TRBV4-1 and J usage is TRBJ2-7, with unresolved D. Trimming cost V 2 bases and J 3 bases, with 5 bases left between them. The V gene's germline CDR1 is MGHRA and CDR2 YSYEKL. The CDR3 is 12 residues long. The CDR3 bases are TGCGCCAGCAGCCAACCAAGCTACGAGCAGTACTTC. Protein sequence: CASSQPSYEQYF.

J is TRBJ1-2 and V is TRBV19, with unresolved D. CDR3 size: 13 residues. Trimming removed 7 bases at V and 4 bases at J, with 13 bases between. The germline V gene has CDR1 LNHDA and CDR2 SQIVND (reference sequence). The CDR3 sequence is CASTVATFYGYTF. The CDR3 nucleotides read TGTGCCAGTACAGTGGCGACCTTCTATGGCTACACCTTC.

The chain links TRBV30 to TRBJ2-1; D gene ambiguous. The CDR3 is 12 residues long. CDR1 and CDR2 from the germline V gene are GTSNPN and SVGIG (reference sequence). Trimming stripped 2 bases from V and 7 bases from J, with 9 bases between. The DNA of the CDR3 is TGTGCCTGGAGTCCCGTTGGGAATGAGCAGTTCTTC. Encoded protein: CAWSPVGNEQFF.

V usage is TRBV11-2 and J usage is TRBJ2-1; D is perhaps TRBD1 (5 bases). The CDR3 consists of 15 residues. CDR1 SGHAT and CDR2 FQNNGV come from the germline V gene. The ends were cut back, 1 base at V and 4 bases at J, with 11 bases in the middle. CDR3 nucleotides: TGTGCCAGCAGCTTAGGGATAGGACAATACAATGAGCAGTTCTTC. This codes for CASSLGIGQYNEQFF.